The rows below give T cell receptor beta chains drawn from one sample of a study of Ad26.COV2.S vaccination and SARS-CoV-2 variants. Sequencing used immunoSEQ multiplex PCR; TCRdb keeps in-frame clones, though not all of them. The data contain about 430,000 clones, 90% of them seen just once; the ten biggest clones take up 9% to 15%. The starting material was peripheral blood, obtained in a trial of Ad26.COV2.S vaccine versus placebo. These receptors came from a person between 18 and 65 years old who received the Ad26.COV2.S COVID-19 vaccine or a placebo. Both conserved end residues are part of each CDR3. D genes are given only for firm matches. For some rows the clone size is stated as once, few or many, or as a class when expanded; others skip it.

clone size	V gene	J gene	D gene	CDR3 DNA	CDR3 protein
-	TRBV7-3	TRBJ2-1	TRBD2	TGTGCCAGCAGCTCCCGGGGACTAGCGGGAAATGAGCAGTTCTTC	CASSSRGLAGNEQFF
-	TRBV2	TRBJ2-3	-	TGTGCCAGCAGTGAATCTACGGGCCCAGATACGCAGTATTTT	CASSESTGPDTQYF
-	TRBV27	TRBJ2-7	-	TGTGCCAGCAGTTTAGTGGGGTTTGCCTACGAGCAGTACTTC	CASSLVGFAYEQYF
-	TRBV5-4	TRBJ1-1	-	TGTGCCAGCAGCTCCATACAGACCGTGCGGAACACTGAAGCTTTCTTT	CASSSIQTVRNTEAFF
-	TRBV15	TRBJ1-3	-	TGTGCCACCAGCCGGGACAACTCTGGAAACACCATATATTTT	CATSRDNSGNTIYF
-	TRBV19	TRBJ2-4	TRBD2	TGTGCCAGTAGTATAGGGGGGAGGGTTCTGCCAGCCAAAAACATTCAGTACTTC	CASSIGGRVLPAKNIQYF
-	TRBV11-2	TRBJ2-7	-	TGTGCCAGCAGCTTACTGACCTACGAGCAGTACTTC	CASSLLTYEQYF
-	TRBV12-3/TRBV12-4	TRBJ2-1	-	TGTGCCAGCAGTTTACGGCACGAGCAGTTCTTC	CASSLRHEQFF
-	TRBV19	TRBJ2-6	-	TGTGCCAGTAGTATTGGGGGGTCTGGGGCCAACGTCCTGACTTTC	CASSIGGSGANVLTF
-	TRBV29-1	TRBJ2-7	-	TGCAGCTTTATACAGGAGTCCTCCTACGAGCAGTACTTC	CSFIQESSYEQYF
-	TRBV2	TRBJ1-1	-	TGTGCCAGCAGTGTAGGGCGGGCGCACACTGAAGCTTTCTTT	CASSVGRAHTEAFF
-	TRBV30	TRBJ2-7	-	TGTGCCTGGAGCGACGGGACAATTGGTGGCGAGCAGTACTTC	CAWSDGTIGGEQYF
-	TRBV25-1	TRBJ2-1	-	TGTGCCAGCAGTGCTGGGAATGAGCAGTTCTTC	CASSAGNEQFF
once	TRBV6-5	TRBJ1-2	TRBD1	TGTGCCAGCAGTCCAGGGGGTAACTATGGCTACACCTTC	CASSPGGNYGYTF
-	TRBV21-1	TRBJ2-7	-	TGTGCCAGCAGCAACAACGAGCAGTACTTC	CASSNNEQYF
few	TRBV5-6	TRBJ2-1	-	TGTGCCAGCAGCATCACAGGGCCTGAGCAGTTCTTC	CASSITGPEQFF
-	TRBV7-2	TRBJ2-3	TRBD2	TGTGCCAGCAGCCAACTAGCGGCCGGCACAGATACGCAGTATTTT	CASSQLAAGTDTQYF